These 7 T cell receptor beta chains share one sample of origin, sequenced in a study of T cell repertoires in cytomegalovirus infection. TCRdb reanalysed the reads using MiXCR and keeps one entry per CDR3 protein. The table records approximately 100,000 distinct CDR3 sequences, around 40% of them present only once. Their recognized antigens are unknown. Sequencing was performed on CD8+ T cells from cultured PBMCs, taken from culture after CMV antigen stimulation. Source of these receptors: a human donor in good health (CMV status not recorded). Some clones in this sample may be carry-over from other donors' samples.

V is TRBV12-3 or TRBV12-4 and J is TRBJ1-2, with TRBD1 matching over 7 bases. The ends lost 0 bases at V and 6 bases at J; junction bases unmatched: 4. The CDR3 extends over 14 amino acids. This chain's CDR3 is CASSLASTGDGYTF. DNA of the CDR3: TGTGCCAGCAGTTTAGCGTCCACAGGGGATGGCTACACCTTC.

This clonotype was recorded a few times. J is TRBJ1-1 and V is TRBV7-3; no firm D call. Germline CDR1 reads SGHTA; CDR2 reads FQGTGA. The V gene lost 2 bases and the J gene lost 11 bases, with 12 bases spanning the gap. CDR3 length: 12 amino acids. The CDR3 coding sequence is TGTGCCAGCAGCTTATCGGGCCAGGCTGCTTTCTTT. This translates into CASSLSGQAAFF.

V is TRBV7-9 and J is TRBJ2-5, with 7 bases aligning to TRBD1. Looked up from germline, CDR1 is SEHNR and CDR2 is FQNEAQ (reference sequence). CDR3 length: 14 residues. The trim removed 4 bases at V and 2 bases at J, leaving 4 bases unmatched. CDR3 in DNA: TGTGCCAGCAGCTCCTGGACAGGTCAAGAGACCCAGTACTTC. It translates to CASSSWTGQETQYF.

This clonotype was observed at least ten times. V usage is TRBV12-3 or TRBV12-4 and J usage is TRBJ2-7, with unresolved D. This CDR3 is 14 amino acids long. Trimming pared 2 bases from V and 4 bases from J, leaving 12 bases between. The CDR3 DNA is TGTGCCAGCAGTTTAAGCCCTGACGGATACGAGCAGTACTTC. Its translation is CASSLSPDGYEQYF.

The chain combines TRBV10-3 with TRBJ1-3; no definite D call. Germline V gives CDR1 ENHRY, CDR2 SYGVKD. The CDR3 covers 13 residues. Trimming took 10 bases from V and 0 from J, leaving 10 bases between them. CDR3 sequence reads: CATKISSGNTIYF. CDR3 sequence (DNA): TGTGCCACCAAGATATCCTCTGGAAACACCATATATTTT.

This clonotype was recorded at least ten times. This chain joins TRBV6-2 or TRBV6-3 and TRBJ2-1; 7 nucleotides align to TRBD1. CDR1 is MNHEY and CDR2 is SVGEGT in the germline V gene. The CDR3 covers 17 residues. After removal of 0 bases from V and 2 bases from J, the junction contained 7 bases not matched to a gene. CDR3 protein: CASSYSDRVFPYNEQFF. The CDR3 bases are TGTGCCAGCAGTTACTCCGACAGGGTTTTTCCCTACAATGAGCAGTTCTTC.

This clonotype was counted between two and nine times. The chain uses TRBV27 and TRBJ1-5; D not certain. CDR3 length: 13 amino acids. The V end lost 3 bases, the J end lost 4 bases, and 7 bases lay between the germline ends. Germline lookup yields CDR1 MNHEY and CDR2 SMNVEV (reference sequence). The chain's CDR3 is CASSLQTNQPQHF. The DNA of the CDR3 is TGTGCCAGCAGTTTGCAGACAAATCAGCCCCAGCATTTT.